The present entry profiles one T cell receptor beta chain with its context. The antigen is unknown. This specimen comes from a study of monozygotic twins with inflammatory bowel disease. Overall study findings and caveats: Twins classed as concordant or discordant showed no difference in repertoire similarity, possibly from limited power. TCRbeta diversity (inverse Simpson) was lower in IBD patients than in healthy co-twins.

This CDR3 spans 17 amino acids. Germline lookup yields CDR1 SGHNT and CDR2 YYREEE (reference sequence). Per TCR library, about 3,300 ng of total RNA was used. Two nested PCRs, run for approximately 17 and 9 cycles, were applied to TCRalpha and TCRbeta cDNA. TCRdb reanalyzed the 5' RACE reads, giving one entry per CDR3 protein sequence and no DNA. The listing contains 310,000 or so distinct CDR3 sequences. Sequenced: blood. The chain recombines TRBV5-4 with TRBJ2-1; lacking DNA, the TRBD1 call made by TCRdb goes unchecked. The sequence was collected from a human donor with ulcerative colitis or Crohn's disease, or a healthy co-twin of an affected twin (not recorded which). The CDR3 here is CASSPNPAGRGDNEQFF.